This T cell receptor (beta chain) was identified during a study of cytomegalovirus exposure and HLA in healthy donors. This clone was picked up one time. Its antigen is unknown. Study-wide points: TCR association rates varied by HLA locus in a later analysis, with DRB1 highest and HLA-C lowest. Data from an earlier analysis indicated that most TCR beta V segments were productive either about 90% or about 30% of the time. Investigators reported around 150 TCR beta chains as tied to cytomegalovirus.

The PCR was carried out with 60 Vbeta primers and 13 Jbeta primers. Using immunoSEQ multiplex PCR, the repertoire was profiled, and TCRdb retains in-frame clones only, with some absent. There are 150,000 to 250,000 clones in the sample; 60% to 85% occur only once, and about 1.4% lies in the top ten. The sequencing sample was made of PBMCs. The receptor comes from a girl under 18 in good health and CMV-seropositive.

As DNA, the CDR3 is TGTGCCAGCAGGCACCGGGACAGGGGATGTAGCAATCAGCCCCAGCATTTT. Translating it yields CASRHRDRGCSNQPQHF. This chain links TRBV12-1 with TRBJ1-5; the table assigns TRBD1, which was not confirmed against the DNA. TRBV12-1 is a listed pseudogene. The CDR3 loop spans 17 amino acids.